This T cell receptor (beta chain) was found in a study of OX40 agonist ivuxolimab in advanced cancers. Study context: All patients had ivuxolimab intravenously every 2 weeks at 0.01 to 10 mg/kg. Study-wide results and caveats: Among the nonresponders, some also had low normalized T-cell clonal expansion.

TCRdb's table, derived via immunoSEQ multiplex PCR, lists solely in-frame clones and lacks some. The sample lists 65,000 to 85,000 clones, 85% occurring once. This CDR3 region has 15 residues. Germline V gene data show CDR1 as LNHDA and CDR2 as SQIVND (reference sequence). V lost 2 bases, J lost 0 bases, and 10 bases lay in between. The investigators sampled blood at baseline, at cycle 4 day 1, and at cycle 7 day 1. Regarding this clone: Antigen specificity is unknown.

Sequencing was performed on CD4+ or CD8+ T cells sorted from blood, taken in a trial of the OX40 agonist ivuxolimab. V gene TRBV19 combines with J gene TRBJ1-1; D might be TRBD1 (6 bases). The receptor was isolated from an adult with an advanced solid tumor such as melanoma, head and neck, liver or kidney cancer. Written as DNA, the CDR3 is TGTGCCAGTAGTATATGGGGGGGCATGAACACTGAAGCTTTCTTT. It encodes CASSIWGGMNTEAFF.